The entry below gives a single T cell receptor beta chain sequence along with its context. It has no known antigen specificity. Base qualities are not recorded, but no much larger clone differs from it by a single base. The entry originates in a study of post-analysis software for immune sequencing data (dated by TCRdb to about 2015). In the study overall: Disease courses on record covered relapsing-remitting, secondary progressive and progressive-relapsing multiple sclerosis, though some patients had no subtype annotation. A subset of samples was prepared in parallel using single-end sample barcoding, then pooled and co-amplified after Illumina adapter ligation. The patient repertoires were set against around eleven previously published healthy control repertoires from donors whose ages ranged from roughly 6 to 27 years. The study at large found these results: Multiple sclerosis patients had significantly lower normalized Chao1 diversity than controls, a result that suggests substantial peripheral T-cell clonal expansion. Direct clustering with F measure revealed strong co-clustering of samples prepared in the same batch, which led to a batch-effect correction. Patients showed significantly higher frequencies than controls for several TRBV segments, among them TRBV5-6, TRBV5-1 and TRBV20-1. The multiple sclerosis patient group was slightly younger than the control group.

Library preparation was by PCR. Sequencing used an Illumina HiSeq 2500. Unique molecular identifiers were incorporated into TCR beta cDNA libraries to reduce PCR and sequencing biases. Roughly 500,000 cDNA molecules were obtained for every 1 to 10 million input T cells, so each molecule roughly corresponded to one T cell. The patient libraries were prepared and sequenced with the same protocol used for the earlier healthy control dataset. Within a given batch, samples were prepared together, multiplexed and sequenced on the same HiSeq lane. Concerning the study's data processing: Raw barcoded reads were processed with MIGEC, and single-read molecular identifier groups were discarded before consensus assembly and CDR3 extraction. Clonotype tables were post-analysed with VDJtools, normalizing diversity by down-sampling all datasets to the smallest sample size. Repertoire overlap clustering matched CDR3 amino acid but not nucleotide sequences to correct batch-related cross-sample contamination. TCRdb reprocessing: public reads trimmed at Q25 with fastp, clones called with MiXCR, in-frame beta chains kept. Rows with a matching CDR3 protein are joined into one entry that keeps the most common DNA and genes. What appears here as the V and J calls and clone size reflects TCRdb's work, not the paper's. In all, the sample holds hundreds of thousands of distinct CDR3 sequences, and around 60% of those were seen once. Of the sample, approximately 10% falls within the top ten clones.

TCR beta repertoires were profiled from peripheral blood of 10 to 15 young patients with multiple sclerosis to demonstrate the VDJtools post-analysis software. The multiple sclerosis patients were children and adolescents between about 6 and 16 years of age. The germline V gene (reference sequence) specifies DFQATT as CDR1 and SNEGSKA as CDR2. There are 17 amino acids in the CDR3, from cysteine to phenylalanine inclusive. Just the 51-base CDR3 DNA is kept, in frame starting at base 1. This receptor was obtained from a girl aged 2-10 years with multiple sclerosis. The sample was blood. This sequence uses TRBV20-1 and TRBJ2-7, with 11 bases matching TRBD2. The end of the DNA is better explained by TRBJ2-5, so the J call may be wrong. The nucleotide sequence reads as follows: TGCAGTGCTGGAAAACGGACTAGCGGGCTAACCAGGGAGACCCAGTACTTC. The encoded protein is CSAGKRTSGLTRETQYF.